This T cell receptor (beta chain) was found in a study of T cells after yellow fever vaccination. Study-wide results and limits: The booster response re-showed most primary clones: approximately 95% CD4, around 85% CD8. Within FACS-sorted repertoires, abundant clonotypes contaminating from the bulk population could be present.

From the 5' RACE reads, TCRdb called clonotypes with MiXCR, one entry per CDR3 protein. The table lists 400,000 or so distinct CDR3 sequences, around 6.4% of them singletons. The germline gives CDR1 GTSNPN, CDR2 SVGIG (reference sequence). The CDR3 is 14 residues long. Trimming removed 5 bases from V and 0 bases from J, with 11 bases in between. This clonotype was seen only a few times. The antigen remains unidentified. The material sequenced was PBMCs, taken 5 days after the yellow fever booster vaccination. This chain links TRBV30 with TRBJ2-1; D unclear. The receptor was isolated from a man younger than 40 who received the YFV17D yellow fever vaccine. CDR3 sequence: CAWAPGSSYNEQFF. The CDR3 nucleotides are TGTGCCTGGGCTCCGGGCAGCTCCTACAATGAGCAGTTCTTC.